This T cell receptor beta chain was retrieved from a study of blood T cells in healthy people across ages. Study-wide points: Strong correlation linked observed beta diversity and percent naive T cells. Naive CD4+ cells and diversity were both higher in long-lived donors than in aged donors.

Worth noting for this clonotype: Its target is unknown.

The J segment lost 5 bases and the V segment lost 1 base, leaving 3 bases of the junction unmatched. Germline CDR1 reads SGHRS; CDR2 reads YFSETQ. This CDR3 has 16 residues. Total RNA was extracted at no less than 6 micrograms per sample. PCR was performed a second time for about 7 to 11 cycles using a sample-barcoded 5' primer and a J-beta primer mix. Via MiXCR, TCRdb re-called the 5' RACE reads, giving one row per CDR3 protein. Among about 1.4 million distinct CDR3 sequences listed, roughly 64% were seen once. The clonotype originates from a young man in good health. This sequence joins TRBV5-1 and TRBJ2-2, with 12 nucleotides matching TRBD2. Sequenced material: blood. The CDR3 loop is CASSLPSGGETGELFF. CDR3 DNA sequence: TGCGCCAGCAGCTTGCCTAGCGGGGGGGAGACCGGGGAGCTGTTTTTT.